These 25 T cell receptor beta chains originate from one sample sequenced in a study of tumor and adjacent non-tumor tissue in lung cancer. This sample's RNA came from whole unsorted tissue. Three rounds of nested PCR, following a modified ARM-PCR protocol, produced the TCRbeta library. TCRdb fed the multiplex PCR reads into MiXCR, producing one record per CDR3 protein. The top ten clones hold about 12% of a sample with 65,000 to 95,000 distinct CDR3 sequences, around 70% of them seen once. Sequencing was done on a sample of lung tumor tissue. The source is a woman aged 70-85 years with non-small cell lung cancer.

Remarks on this clonotype: A much larger clone is a single base away; this may be a read error. The J gene is TRBJ2-5, the V gene TRBV14; D unresolved. This CDR3 is 11 amino acids long. The germline CDR1 and CDR2 sequences are SGHDN and FVKESK. This CDR3 is CTSRQEETQYF. The DNA for the CDR3 is TGTACCAGCAGACAAGAAGAGACCCAGTACTTC.

About this clonotype itself: A clone one base away is much larger, so this may be a read error. V usage is TRBV28 and J usage is TRBJ2-1; 9 nucleotides line up with TRBD2. The CDR3 is 14 residues long. Trimming cost V 8 bases and J 8 bases; bases outside gene matches: 10. CDR1 and CDR2 (germline): MDHEN, SYDVKM. CDR3 residues: CASGLAGRLHEQFF. CDR3 bases: TGTGCCAGCGGTCTAGCGGGGAGGTTACATGAGCAGTTCTTC. The variable domain in full, with the rest retrieved from reference TRBV28 and TRBJ2-1, is DVKVTQSSRYLVKRTGEKVFLECVQDMDHENMFWYRQDPGLGLRLIYFSYDVKMKEKGDIPEGYSVSREKKERFSLILESASTNQTSMYLCASGLAGRLHEQFFGPGTRLTVL.

About this clonotype: The conserved phenylalanine or tryptophan is not found at the CDR3 terminus, so this likely reflects a read error. The chain joins TRBV10-3 to TRBJ2-5, with D possibly called TRBD1 or TRBD2 (6 bases each). V was trimmed by 8 bases and J by 2 bases, leaving 15 bases between them. CDR3 length: 14 residues. Germline V gives CDR1 ENHRY, CDR2 SYGVKD. The CDR3 is CAIGRSGAQETQYI. The DNA for the CDR3 is TGTGCCATCGGTCGCTCGGGGGCTCAAGAGACCCAGTACATC.

As regards this clonotype: At one end, the junction sequence differs from germline, possibly due to a read error. This rearrangement joins TRBV6-1 to TRBJ1-3; 7 bases match TRBD1. Looked up from germline, CDR1 is MNHNS and CDR2 is SASEGT. The CDR3 covers 15 residues. CDR3 amino acids: CATRTGSSSGNTIYF. In DNA form, the CDR3 reads TGTGCCACCCGGACAGGCTCTTCCTCTGGAAATACCATATATTTT.

In this sample, this clonotype turned up many times. The chain joins TRBV11-2 to TRBJ2-1; no clear D. CDR1 and CDR2 (germline): SGHAT, FQNNGV. The germline V and J ends were trimmed by 1 base and 8 bases, with 9 bases remaining between them. This CDR3 comprises 13 residues. The CDR3 DNA sequence: TGTGCCAGCAGCTTAGGCGGTACTGATGAGCAGTTCTTC. This encodes CASSLGGTDEQFF.

On this clonotype itself: A read error may account for a junction end that differs from germline. This sequence joins TRBV29-1 and TRBJ2-3; tentatively, D is TRBD1 or TRBD2 (7 bases each). The germline gives CDR1 SQVTM, CDR2 ANQGSEA. The CDR3 covers 17 residues. The CDR3, as DNA: TGCAGCGTTGAAGATCGTCTAGTGGGAGGGGGCACAAATACGCAGTATTTT. Translated: CSVEDRLVGGGTNTQYF.

The chain recombines TRBV24-1 with TRBJ2-1; TRBD2 matches at 14 bases. This CDR3 is 17 amino acids long. The germline V gene encodes CDR1 KGHDR and CDR2 SFDVKD. V shed 11 bases, J shed 13 bases, and the junction held 21 bases outside the gene matches. CDR3 loop: CAIGDFTSGLAGDEQFF. The CDR3 DNA reads TGTGCCATCGGTGATTTTACTTCGGGACTAGCGGGAGACGAACAGTTCTTC.

This clonotype showed up just a few times. A junction boundary mismatches the germline segment, possibly from a read error. DNA of the CDR3: TGTGCCAGCAGTCAGACAGGGATCTCCTACAATGAGCGGTTCTTC. It translates to CASSQTGISYNERFF. This chain links TRBV28 with TRBJ2-1; 7 bases map to TRBD1. The CDR3 is made up of 15 amino acids. Germline CDR1 MDHEN, CDR2 SYDVKM.

With regard to this clonotype: The final CDR3 position lacks the conserved phenylalanine or tryptophan, pointing to a likely read error. The gene calls are TRBV29-1 and TRBJ2-1; no reliable D call. Trimming left V 5 bases short and J 7 bases short, with 15 bases between. Germline V CDR1 and CDR2: SQVTM, ANQGSEA. The CDR3 covers 13 residues. In DNA, the CDR3 is TGCAGCGTTAAGCGAGAGAGCCGGAATGAGCAGTTCTTA. This sequence encodes CSVKRESRNEQFL.

With regard to this clonotype: The junction and the germline gene differ at one end; a read error may be behind it. The chain couples TRBV11-2 to TRBJ2-3; D is uncertain. The germline V gene has CDR1 SGHAT and CDR2 FQNNGV. The CDR3 loop spans 15 amino acids. The CDR3 loop reads CTSSIDVLGTDTQYF. CDR3 DNA: TGTACCAGCAGCATAGACGTCCTTGGTACAGATACGCAGTATTTT.

This chain links TRBV5-1 with TRBJ2-7, with a weak D call TRBD2 (6 bases). Trimming pared 9 bases from V and 5 bases from J, leaving 12 bases between. Germline V gives CDR1 SGHRS, CDR2 YFSETQ. This CDR3 is built from 11 residues. For the CDR3, the DNA is TGCGCCAATGGGACTTCGCACGAGCAGTACTTC. Protein: CANGTSHEQYF.

As to this clonotype: It may be a read error: a sequence one base away is much more abundant. This chain uses TRBV28 with TRBJ1-4; D is uncertain. CDR1 and CDR2 from the germline V gene are MDHEN and SYDVKM. The CDR3 is 12 amino acids. CDR3 in DNA: TGTACCAGCAGACGGCCTAATGAAAAACTGTTTTTT. It yields the protein CTSRRPNEKLFF.

This clonotype was seen more than once but under ten times. This may come from a read error, since a much larger clone is one base off. The chain recombines TRBV12-3 or TRBV12-4 with TRBJ2-1; 12 bases align to TRBD2. The CDR3 covers 14 residues. CDR3: CASSLAGGYSEQFF. In nucleotides, the CDR3 is TGTGCCAGCAGTCTAGCGGGAGGGTACAGTGAGCAGTTCTTC.

This clonotype was seen at least ten times. This rearrangement joins TRBV6-5 to TRBJ1-2, with TRBD1 identical over 9 bases. CDR1 is MNHEY and CDR2 is SVGAGI in the germline V gene. The CDR3 is made up of 16 amino acids. With 6 bases clipped from V and 0 bases from J, the junction kept 8 bases outside the gene matches. CDR3 in DNA: TGTGCCAGCAGCCCAACAGGGGGCCGGACTAACTATGGCTACACCTTC. It encodes CASSPTGGRTNYGYTF.

Only one count was recorded for this clonotype. At one of its ends the junction is not consistent with the germline gene, which may arise from a read error. V and J are TRBV12-3 or TRBV12-4 and TRBJ1-1; 7 bases agree with TRBD1. The CDR3 is 14 amino acids. The CDR3 nucleotides are TGTACCAGCAGTCACGATGACAGGGCCACTGAAGCTTTCTTT. Translation: CTSSHDDRATEAFF.

In its sample, this clonotype was seen many times. The V gene is TRBV2, the J gene TRBJ2-3, with TRBD1 identical over 7 bases. V was clipped by 6 bases and J by 0 bases; unmatched bases: 6. The CDR3 is 15 amino acids. Germline lookup yields CDR1 SNHLY and CDR2 FYNNEI. CDR3 protein: CASSAGTASTDTQYF. As DNA, the CDR3 is TGTGCCAGCAGCGCCGGGACAGCTAGCACAGATACGCAGTATTTT.

On this clonotype: The junction departs from germline at one end; a sequencing error may be responsible. The genes are TRBV4-1 and TRBJ1-2; no reliable D call. The germline V gene encodes CDR1 MGHRA and CDR2 YSYEKL. This CDR3 region has 16 residues. CDR3 DNA sequence: TGCGCCAGTAGCCGACAAAGGACGGAGACGTACTATGGCTACACCTTC. As protein: CASSRQRTETYYGYTF.

There are a few counts of this clonotype. This sequence joins TRBV9 and TRBJ2-7; 8 positions match TRBD2. The CDR3 has 14 residues. Trimming removed 4 bases from V and 1 base from J; junction bases left unmatched: 4. Germline V gene data show CDR1 as SGDLS and CDR2 as YYNGEE. The CDR3 sequence: CASSPRLASYEQYF. DNA of the CDR3: TGTGCCAGCAGCCCTCGACTAGCGTCCTACGAGCAGTACTTC.

The V gene is TRBV28, the J gene TRBJ2-7, with 8 bases matching TRBD2. Germline CDR1 and CDR2: MDHEN and SYDVKM. J lost 0 bases, V lost 5 bases, and 0 bases had no gene match. CDR3 length: 13 residues. CDR3 sequence: CASSTSGSYEQYV. In nucleotides, the CDR3 is TGTGCCAGCAGTACTAGCGGCTCCTACGAGCAGTACGTC.

Of note for this clonotype: This CDR3 is missing its conserved last phenylalanine or tryptophan, likely due to a read error. The DNA of the CDR3 is TGCAGCGCCAGGACTAGCGGGAGTGTCACCGGGGAGCTGTTTTGT. It encodes CSARTSGSVTGELFC. V gene TRBV29-1 combines with J gene TRBJ2-2; 13 bases are a match to TRBD2. V lost 7 bases to trimming and J lost 4 bases; unmatched junction nucleotides: 6. Germline CDR1 and CDR2: SQVTM and ANQGSEA. This CDR3 comprises 15 residues.

As regards this clonotype: The junction departs from germline at one end; a sequencing error may be responsible. The chain carries TRBV6-5 and TRBJ1-3; D is unclear. CDR3 length: 13 residues. The germline CDR1 and CDR2 sequences are MNHEY and SVGAGI. This CDR3 reads CACGWSSGNTIYF. The CDR3 DNA reads TGTGCCTGTGGTTGGAGCTCTGGGAACACCATATATTTT.

This clonotype has ten or more counts. The chain combines TRBV2 with TRBJ2-5; D not resolved. V lost 3 bases and J 5 bases, leaving 10 bases between the germline ends. The CDR3 is 13 residues long. Germline loops: CDR1 SNHLY, CDR2 FYNNEI. In DNA, the CDR3 is TGTGCCAGCAGTGAGATGGGAAAGGAGACCCAGTACTTC. Amino acids: CASSEMGKETQYF.

J is TRBJ1-5 and V is TRBV19, with a weak D call TRBD1 (5 bases). This CDR3 contains 14 residues. V was clipped by 6 bases and J by 6 bases, with 15 bases between them. The V gene's germline CDR1 is LNHDA and CDR2 SQIVND (reference sequence). CDR3 sequence: CASSREGRFQPQHF. The CDR3 DNA follows: TGTGCCAGTAGCAGGGAAGGGCGCTTTCAGCCCCAGCATTTT.

With regard to this clonotype: One end of the junction is discordant with germline, which a read error may explain. The V and J genes are TRBV29-1 and TRBJ2-3; D is tentatively TRBD1 or TRBD2 (6 bases each). The CDR3 runs 12 residues. CDR1 and CDR2 (germline): SQVTM, ANQGSEA. The CDR3 region has the DNA TGCATGGGGGCGCGGGACATAGATACACAGTATTTT. Protein sequence: CMGARDIDTQYF.

On this clonotype: One end of the junction is discordant with germline, which a read error may explain. In nucleotides, the CDR3 is TGTGCCAGCAGCTTCAAGGGCGGGCAAGAGACCCAGTATTTC. This gives the protein CASSFKGGQETQYF. The chain has TRBV5-5 and TRBJ2-5; D may be TRBD2 (5 bases). The CDR3 is 14 amino acids. Germline lookup yields CDR1 SGHKS and CDR2 YYEKEE (reference sequence).